Below, 26 T cell receptor beta chains from the same sample are listed, as sequenced in a study of T-cell reconstitution after alpha-beta-depleted transplantation in children. Preparation of the TCRbeta library used unique molecular identifiers. One entry per CDR3 protein results from TCRdb running MiXCR on the PCR reads. The repertoire holds about 580,000 distinct CDR3 sequences, with 20% to 25% as singletons. The sequenced sample was PBMCs, mostly from graft donor cells, obtained 360 days after TCRalphabeta/CD19-depleted stem cell transplant. The receptors derive from a boy less than two years old who had a stem cell transplant for acute myeloid leukemia, so the T cells may come from the graft donor.

The V call is TRBV6-1, the J call TRBJ2-7; 7 bases fit TRBD1. Germline V CDR1 and CDR2: MNHNS, SASEGT. V gave up 6 bases and J gave up 3 bases; unmatched junction bases: 11. CDR3 length: 15 residues. Written as DNA, the CDR3 is TGTGCCAGCAGCAGGGACAGACTTCCAAACTACGAGCAGTACGTC. This gives the protein CASSRDRLPNYEQYV.

The rearrangement links TRBV12-3 or TRBV12-4 to TRBJ2-1, with TRBD1 identical over 11 bases. The CDR3 totals 15 residues. V shed 11 bases, J shed 6 bases, and the junction held 12 bases outside the gene matches. CDR3 loop: CACYRGQGAPNEQFF. The CDR3 coding sequence is TGTGCCTGTTACCGAGGACAGGGGGCGCCCAATGAGCAGTTCTTC.

This clonotype was seen at least ten times. V usage is TRBV2 and J usage is TRBJ2-1; a weak D match, TRBD1 (6 bases). CDR1 is SNHLY and CDR2 is FYNNEI in the germline V gene. Trimming removed 5 bases at V and 6 bases at J, with 8 bases between. This CDR3 spans 12 amino acids. CDR3 coding DNA: TGTGCCAGCAGTCCAGGGGCCAATGAGCAGTTCTTC. It encodes CASSPGANEQFF.

The chain combines TRBV6-5 with TRBJ2-3; D is ambiguous. Germline CDR1 MNHEY, CDR2 SVGAGI. The CDR3 spans 15 residues. Trimming left V 0 bases short and J 5 bases short, with 12 bases between. CDR3 in amino acids: CASSYSVPDKDTQYF. The DNA of the CDR3 is TGTGCCAGCAGTTACTCGGTACCAGATAAAGATACGCAGTATTTT.

This clonotype was recorded a few times. The rearrangement links TRBV6-5 to TRBJ1-2; D gene uncertain. V shed 6 bases and J shed 0 bases, with 2 bases lying between them. The V gene's germline CDR1 is MNHEY and CDR2 SVGAGI. The CDR3 spans 11 residues. The CDR3 is CASRSNYGYTF. CDR3 coding DNA: TGTGCCAGCAGATCTAACTATGGCTACACCTTC.

The chain is built from TRBV7-2 and TRBJ1-2, with D uncertain. Germline assignment: CDR1 SGHTA and CDR2 FQGNSA. The V gene lost 3 bases and the J gene lost 2 bases, with 10 bases spanning the gap. The CDR3 totals 14 residues. DNA of the CDR3: TGTGCCAGCAGCTTGGAGGGCATCAACTATGGCTACACCTTC. This sequence encodes CASSLEGINYGYTF.

This clonotype has ten or more counts. The rearrangement links TRBV6-5 to TRBJ2-5; 9 nucleotides line up with TRBD2. Germline trimming cut 2 bases from V and 6 bases from J; bases unmatched to any gene: 13. The V gene's germline CDR1 is MNHEY and CDR2 SVGAGI. The CDR3 runs to 17 residues. This CDR3 is CASSYGGSGGATKTQYF. CDR3 in DNA: TGTGCCAGCAGTTACGGCGGTAGCGGGGGCGCTACCAAGACCCAGTACTTC.

For the CDR3, the DNA is TGCGCCAGCAGCCAAGGGGAGGACGTAGCCAAAAACATTCAGTACTTC. It yields the protein CASSQGEDVAKNIQYF. The gene calls are TRBV4-3 and TRBJ2-4; weak D call: TRBD2 (6 bases). The CDR3 extends over 16 amino acids. Germline CDR1 LGHNA, CDR2 YSLEER. V was shortened by 1 base and J by 0 bases, with 10 bases between the two germline ends.

This clonotype was found once. The J gene is TRBJ2-1, the V gene TRBV20-1, with 7 bases lining up with TRBD1. The CDR3 is made up of 15 amino acids. The ends lost 3 bases at V and 8 bases at J; junction bases unmatched: 13. Germline assignment: CDR1 DFQATT and CDR2 SNEGSKA (reference sequence). The CDR3 protein is CSARLGSGTVDEQFF. CDR3 DNA: TGCAGTGCTAGGCTTGGCTCCGGGACAGTGGATGAGCAGTTCTTC.

This clonotype has only a few counts. The rearrangement uses TRBV29-1 and TRBJ1-1; TRBD1 matches 7 bases. CDR1 is SQVTM, CDR2 ANQGSEA, per germline. Unmatched junction bases numbered 14, after V lost 4 bases and J lost 9 bases. This CDR3 is 14 amino acids long. The CDR3, as DNA: TGCAGCGTTGTACCCCTGGACAGGACGGAGAAAGCTTTCTTT. Encoded protein: CSVVPLDRTEKAFF.

This clonotype was observed at least ten times. V is TRBV29-1 and J is TRBJ2-5, with TRBD1 matching over 8 bases. V dropped 6 bases and J dropped 2; count of bases not matched to a gene: 2. The CDR3 loop spans 12 amino acids. CDR1 is SQVTM, CDR2 ANQGSEA, per germline. For the CDR3, the DNA is TGCAGCGTGGGGGACAGGCAAGAGACCCAGTACTTC. It codes for CSVGDRQETQYF.

Ten or more counts support this clonotype. The rearrangement links TRBV10-3 to TRBJ1-5; D perhaps matches TRBD1 (6 bases). Trimming took 5 bases from V and 0 from J, leaving 11 bases between them. Germline CDR1 and CDR2: ENHRY and SYGVKD. There are 15 residues in the CDR3. The CDR3 DNA sequence: TGTGCCATCAGTCTGACAGGTGATAGCAATCAGCCCCAGCATTTT. Its protein is CAISLTGDSNQPQHF.

The sample holds a few counts of this clonotype. J is TRBJ2-5 and V is TRBV4-2; D gene ambiguous. The CDR3 contains 14 residues. Per germline, CDR1 LGHNA and CDR2 YNFKEQ. V was clipped by 1 base and J by 4 bases, with 10 bases between them. The CDR3 DNA follows: TGTGCCAGCAGCCAAGGGCTAGTTCTAGAGACCCAGTACTTC. Its protein is CASSQGLVLETQYF.

The sample holds a few counts of this clonotype. The V call is TRBV20-1, the J call TRBJ2-2; 10 bases align to TRBD2. This CDR3 spans 16 amino acids. The J segment lost 2 bases and the V segment lost 1 base, leaving 4 bases of the junction unmatched. Germline values: CDR1 DFQATT, CDR2 SNEGSKA (reference sequence). CDR3: CSARAIAGGNTGELFF. In DNA, the CDR3 is TGCAGTGCTAGAGCGATAGCGGGGGGTAACACCGGGGAGCTGTTTTTT.

This chain connects TRBV6-5 to TRBJ1-2, with D perhaps TRBD1 (5 bases). V was trimmed by 4 bases and J by 5 bases, leaving 14 bases between them. The CDR3 is made up of 14 amino acids. CDR1 MNHEY and CDR2 SVGAGI come from the germline V gene. DNA for the CDR3: TGTGCCAGCAGTTCTTTTACAGGAAAGTATGGCTACACCTTC. Amino acids: CASSSFTGKYGYTF.

The rearrangement links TRBV20-1 to TRBJ1-3, with 9 positions matching TRBD1. Germline-derived CDR1 and CDR2 are DFQATT and SNEGSKA (reference sequence). J was trimmed by 8 bases and V by 6 bases; bases with no gene match: 11. CDR3 length: 14 residues. CDR3 sequence (DNA): TGCAGTGCAGACGGGACAGGGTCATTGGACACCATATATTTT. It translates to CSADGTGSLDTIYF.

This clonotype was recorded only once. The chain joins TRBV9 to TRBJ2-5, with TRBD2 matching over 9 bases. Germline V CDR1 and CDR2: SGDLS, YYNGEE. This CDR3 comprises 17 residues. V dropped 4 bases and J dropped 0; count of bases not matched to a gene: 10. The CDR3 is CASSQNGASGDQETQYF. As DNA, the CDR3 is TGTGCCAGCAGCCAAAACGGGGCTAGCGGGGACCAAGAGACCCAGTACTTC.

This sequence joins TRBV12-3 or TRBV12-4 and TRBJ2-1; a weak D match, TRBD1 (5 bases). The V and J ends lost 1 base and 7 bases respectively, with 23 bases between them. The CDR3 has 18 amino acids. The CDR3 spells CASSLGFGARELVNEQFF. The CDR3 nucleotides are TGTGCCAGCAGTTTAGGATTTGGCGCCAGGGAACTTGTTAATGAGCAGTTCTTC.

This sequence joins TRBV7-9 and TRBJ2-1, with D perhaps matching TRBD2 (5 bases). This CDR3 is 12 amino acids long. Germline CDR1 SEHNR, CDR2 FQNEAQ (reference sequence). Trimming took off 5 bases at V and 8 bases at J, with 10 bases between the two ends. The CDR3 loop reads CASSATNHEQFF. CDR3 coding DNA: TGTGCCAGCAGCGCGACTAACCATGAGCAGTTCTTC.

The count of this clonotype is one. The chain links TRBV20-1 to TRBJ1-5; D may be TRBD1 (5 bases). Germline CDR1 is DFQATT and CDR2 is SNEGSKA (reference sequence). This CDR3 comprises 13 residues. V lost 6 bases and J lost 1, with 10 bases in between. The CDR3 here is CSAGRDSNQPQHF. CDR3 in DNA: TGCAGTGCCGGCAGGGACAGCAATCAGCCCCAGCATTTT.

This clonotype was observed at least ten times. The rearrangement uses TRBV6-1 and TRBJ2-3; 9 nucleotides match TRBD1. The J segment lost 5 bases and the V segment lost 4 bases, leaving 10 bases of the junction unmatched. The CDR3 has 16 amino acids. Germline V gene lookup returns CDR1 MNHNS and CDR2 SASEGT. CDR3 nucleotides: TGTGCCAGCAGTGCCTGGACAGGGGAAGTAGGAGATACGCAGTATTTT. This codes for CASSAWTGEVGDTQYF.

This clonotype occurred many times. The rearrangement joins TRBV10-3 to TRBJ2-1; TRBD1 matches at 9 bases. This CDR3 spans 14 amino acids. The ends lost 3 bases at V and 10 bases at J; junction bases unmatched: 7. The germline V gene has CDR1 ENHRY and CDR2 SYGVKD. CDR3 nucleotides: TGTGCCATCAGTGAAAGGACAGGGGATTTGGAGCAGTTCTTC. Amino acid sequence: CAISERTGDLEQFF.

This clonotype occurred a few times. The V call is TRBV10-3, the J call TRBJ2-5; 9 bases fit TRBD1. V lost 11 bases and J lost 3; bases outside the gene matches: 4. The CDR3 has 12 residues. CDR1 ENHRY and CDR2 SYGVKD come from the germline V gene. CDR3 sequence (DNA): TGTGCCGTTCGGGACAGGGAAGAGACCCAGTACTTC. It specifies CAVRDREETQYF.

This clonotype has at least ten counts. The V call is TRBV7-2, the J call TRBJ1-6; the D gene is possibly TRBD1 (5 bases). Deletions cut 1 base from V and 12 bases from J, with 16 bases between. CDR1 is SGHTA, CDR2 FQGNSA, per germline. This CDR3 spans 15 amino acids. As DNA, the CDR3 is TGTGCCAGCAGCTTAGTTCAGGGTCCTATTCGACCCCTCCACTTT. Its protein is CASSLVQGPIRPLHF.

This clonotype was picked up a small number of times. The chain uses TRBV15 and TRBJ2-7; possibly TRBD2 for D (6 bases). Per the germline V gene, CDR1 is LNHNV and CDR2 is YYDKDF (reference sequence). CDR3 size: 13 residues. Trimming cost V 6 bases and J 5 bases, with 14 bases left between them. CDR3 protein: CATRGGGDHEQYF. Here the CDR3 DNA reads TGTGCCACCAGAGGAGGAGGGGATCACGAGCAGTACTTC.

This clonotype was counted only a few times. The rearrangement links TRBV27 to TRBJ2-1; 7 bases are shared with TRBD1. The germline gives CDR1 MNHEY, CDR2 SMNVEV (reference sequence). The V gene end was trimmed by 6 bases and the J gene end by 4 bases; junction bases not matched to a gene: 9. The CDR3 is made up of 15 amino acids. The CDR3 spells CASSRGQVPYNEQFF. For the CDR3, the DNA is TGTGCCAGCAGCCGCGGACAGGTCCCTTACAATGAGCAGTTCTTC.